This TCR beta chain was obtained from a study of neurological immune-mediated disorders. The V end was cut by 2 bases, the J end by 5 bases, with 9 bases between. Germline V gives CDR1 LGHDT, CDR2 YNNKEL (reference sequence). The CDR3 runs 13 residues. By 5'RACE with 10-nucleotide random UMIs, the cDNA was made. Each CDR3 protein gets one entry after TCRdb re-called the 5' RACE reads with MiXCR. This table holds 60,000 to 85,000 distinct CDR3 sequences, less than 5.5% found once. From 2 million PBMCs stored at -80 C, the unsorted libraries were generated. This clonotype was detected ten times or more. Its antigen is currently unknown. General study results and limits: One related-CDR3 cluster, which may be a signature, held the repertoires of 18 of 34 multiple sclerosis patients after phylogenetic grouping.

Material: PBMCs. The receptor comes from a man between 18 and 35 years old with multiple sclerosis. The V and J genes are TRBV3-1 and TRBJ1-1; D ambiguous. The chain's CDR3 is CASSQQLGTEAFF. For the CDR3, the DNA is TGTGCCAGCAGCCAACAATTGGGGACTGAAGCTTTCTTT.